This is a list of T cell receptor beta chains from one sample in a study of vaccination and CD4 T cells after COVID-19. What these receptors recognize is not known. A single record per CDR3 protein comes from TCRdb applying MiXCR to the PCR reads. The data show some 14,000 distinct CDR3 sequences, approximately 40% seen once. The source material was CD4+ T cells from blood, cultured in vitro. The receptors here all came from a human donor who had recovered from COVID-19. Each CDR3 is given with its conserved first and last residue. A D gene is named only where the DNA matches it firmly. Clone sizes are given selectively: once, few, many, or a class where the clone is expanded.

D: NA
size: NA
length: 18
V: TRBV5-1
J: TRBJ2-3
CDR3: CAYNRPQEQSMAMDTQYF
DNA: TGCGCCTACAACCGGCCCCAAGAACAGTCAATGGCGATGGATACGCAGTATTTT

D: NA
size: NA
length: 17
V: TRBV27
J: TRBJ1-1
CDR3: CASSFSPYRQENTEAFF
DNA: TGTGCCAGCAGTTTCTCCCCTTATCGACAGGAGAACACTGAAGCTTTCTTT

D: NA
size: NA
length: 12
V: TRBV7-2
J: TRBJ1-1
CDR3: CASGDPNTEAFF
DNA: TGTGCCAGCGGGGACCCGAACACTGAAGCTTTCTTT

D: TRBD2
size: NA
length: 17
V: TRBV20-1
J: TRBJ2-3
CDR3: CSARSRTSGMATDTQYF
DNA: TGCAGTGCTAGATCGAGGACTAGCGGGATGGCAACGGATACGCAGTATTTT

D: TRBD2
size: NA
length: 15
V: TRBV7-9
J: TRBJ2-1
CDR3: CASSPGLAGDFEQFF
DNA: TGTGCCAGCAGCCCAGGACTAGCGGGAGATTTTGAGCAGTTCTTC

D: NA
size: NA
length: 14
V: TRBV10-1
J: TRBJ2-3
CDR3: CASSTRQSTDTQYF
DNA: TGCGCCAGCAGCACCAGACAGAGCACAGATACGCAGTATTTT

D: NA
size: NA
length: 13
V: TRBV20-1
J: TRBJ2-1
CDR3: CSAAGTLGNEQFF
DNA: TGCAGTGCAGCCGGGACTTTAGGTAATGAGCAGTTCTTC

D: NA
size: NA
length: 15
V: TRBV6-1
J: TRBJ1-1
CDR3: CASIDWAGHLTEAFF
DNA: TGTGCCAGCATCGACTGGGCAGGGCATCTCACTGAAGCTTTCTTT

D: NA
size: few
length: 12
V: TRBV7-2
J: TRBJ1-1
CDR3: CASSSSYTEAFF
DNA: TGTGCCAGCAGCTCCAGTTACACTGAAGCTTTCTTT

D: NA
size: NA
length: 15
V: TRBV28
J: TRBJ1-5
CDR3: CASIVGGDSNQPQHF
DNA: TGTGCCAGCATCGTTGGGGGGGATAGCAATCAGCCCCAGCATTTT

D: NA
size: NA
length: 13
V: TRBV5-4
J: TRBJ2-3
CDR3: CASSPTSTDTQYF
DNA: TGTGCCAGCAGCCCGACTAGCACAGATACGCAGTATTTT

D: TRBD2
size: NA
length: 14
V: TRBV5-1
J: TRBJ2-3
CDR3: CASSLTSGKDTQYF
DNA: TGCGCCAGCAGCTTGACTAGCGGGAAGGATACGCAGTATTTT

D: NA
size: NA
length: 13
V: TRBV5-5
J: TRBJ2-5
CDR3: CASSFGPQETQYF
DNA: TGTGCCAGCAGCTTCGGACCTCAAGAGACCCAGTACTTC

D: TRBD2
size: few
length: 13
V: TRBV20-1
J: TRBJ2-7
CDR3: CSAVAGAKYEQYF
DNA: TGCAGTGCTGTAGCGGGAGCGAAGTACGAGCAGTACTTC

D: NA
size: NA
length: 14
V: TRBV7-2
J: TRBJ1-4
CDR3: CASSPGAFGEKLFF
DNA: TGTGCCAGCAGCCCAGGGGCGTTTGGTGAAAAACTGTTTTTT

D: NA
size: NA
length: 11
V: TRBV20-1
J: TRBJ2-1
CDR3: CSARDDDEQFF
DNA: TGCAGTGCTAGAGATGATGATGAGCAGTTCTTC

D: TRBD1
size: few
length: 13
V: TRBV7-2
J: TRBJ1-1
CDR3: CASSGTGRAEAFF
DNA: TGTGCCAGCAGCGGGACAGGGCGGGCTGAAGCTTTCTTT

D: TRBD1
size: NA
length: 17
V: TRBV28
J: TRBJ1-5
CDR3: CASSLGGAGGRGQPQHF
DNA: TGTGCCAGCAGTTTAGGGGGGGCAGGGGGTCGTGGTCAGCCCCAGCATTTT

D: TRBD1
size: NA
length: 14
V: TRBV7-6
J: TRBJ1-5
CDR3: CASSWTGSNQPQHF
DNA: TGTGCCAGCAGCTGGACAGGTTCCAATCAGCCCCAGCATTTT

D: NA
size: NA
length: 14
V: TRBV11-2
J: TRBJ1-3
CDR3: CASRLQGPGNTIYF
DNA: TGTGCCAGCAGGCTTCAGGGGCCTGGAAACACCATATATTTT

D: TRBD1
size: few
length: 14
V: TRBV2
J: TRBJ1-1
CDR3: CASSRQGPNTEAFF
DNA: TGTGCCAGCAGTAGACAGGGACCGAACACTGAAGCTTTCTTT

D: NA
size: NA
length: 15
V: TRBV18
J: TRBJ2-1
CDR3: CASSSSGPGYNEQFF
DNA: TGTGCCAGCTCGTCCTCGGGACCCGGCTACAATGAGCAGTTCTTC

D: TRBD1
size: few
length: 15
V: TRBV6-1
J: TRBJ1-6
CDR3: CASSRDRGYNSPLHF
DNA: TGTGCCAGCAGTAGGGACAGGGGGTATAATTCACCCCTCCACTTT

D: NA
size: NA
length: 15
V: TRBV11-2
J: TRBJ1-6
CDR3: CASSYGQGTNSPLHF
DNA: TGTGCCAGCAGCTACGGCCAGGGTACAAATTCACCCCTCCACTTT

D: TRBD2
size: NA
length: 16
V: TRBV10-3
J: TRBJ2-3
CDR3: CAIRRMLAGSTDTQYF
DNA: TGTGCCATCAGGCGGATGCTAGCGGGAAGCACAGATACGCAGTATTTT

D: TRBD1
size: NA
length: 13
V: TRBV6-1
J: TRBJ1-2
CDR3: CASSEWEQGGYTF
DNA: TGTGCCAGCAGTGAATGGGAACAGGGGGGCTACACCTTC

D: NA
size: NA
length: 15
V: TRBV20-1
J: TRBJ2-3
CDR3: CSAAYFGRDTDTQYF
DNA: TGCAGTGCAGCGTATTTTGGCCGCGACACAGATACGCAGTATTTT

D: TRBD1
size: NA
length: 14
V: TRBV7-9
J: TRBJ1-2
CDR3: CASSAYRGPYGYTF
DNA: TGTGCCAGCAGCGCATACAGGGGCCCCTATGGCTACACCTTC

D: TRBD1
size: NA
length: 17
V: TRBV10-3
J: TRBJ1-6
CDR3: CAISQSRTGTDNSPLHF
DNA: TGTGCCATCAGCCAGTCCCGGACCGGGACAGATAATTCACCCCTCCACTTT

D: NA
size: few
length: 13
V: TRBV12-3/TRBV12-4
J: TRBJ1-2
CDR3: CASTLNNNYGYTF
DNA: TGTGCCAGCACCCTTAACAATAACTATGGCTACACCTTC

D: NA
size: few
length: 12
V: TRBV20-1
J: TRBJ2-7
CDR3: CSAVIGGYEQYF
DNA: TGCAGTGCTGTAATAGGGGGCTACGAGCAGTACTTC

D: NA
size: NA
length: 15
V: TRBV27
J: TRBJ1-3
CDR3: CASSSHSRGGNTIYF
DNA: TGTGCCAGCAGTTCCCATTCCAGGGGAGGAAACACCATATATTTT

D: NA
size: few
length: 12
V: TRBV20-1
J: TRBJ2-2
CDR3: CSVAGNTGELFF
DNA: TGCAGTGTTGCGGGGAACACCGGGGAGCTGTTTTTT

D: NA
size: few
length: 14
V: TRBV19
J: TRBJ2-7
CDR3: CASSEGTPIYEQYF
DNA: TGTGCCAGTAGTGAGGGGACTCCCATCTACGAGCAGTACTTC

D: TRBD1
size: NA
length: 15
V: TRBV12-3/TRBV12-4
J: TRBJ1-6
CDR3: CASSGPGQGPLPLHF
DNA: TGTGCCAGCAGTGGCCCGGGACAGGGCCCCTTACCCCTCCACTTT

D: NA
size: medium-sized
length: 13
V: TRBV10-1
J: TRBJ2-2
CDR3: CASSESGTGELFF
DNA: TGCGCCAGCAGTGAGTCTGGGACCGGGGAGCTGTTTTTT

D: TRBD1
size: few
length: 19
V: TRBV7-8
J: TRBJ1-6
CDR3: CASSLIIRDRKPYNSPLHF
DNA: TGTGCCAGCAGCTTAATTATTAGGGACAGAAAGCCGTATAATTCACCCCTCCACTTT

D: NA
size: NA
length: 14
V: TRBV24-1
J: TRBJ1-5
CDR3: CATSDMGSNQPQHF
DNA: TGTGCCACCAGTGATATGGGTAGCAATCAGCCCCAGCATTTT

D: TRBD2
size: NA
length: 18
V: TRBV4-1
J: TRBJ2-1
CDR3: CASSQDWASPGTRNEQFF
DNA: TGCGCCAGCAGCCAAGACTGGGCCTCCCCCGGGACTAGGAATGAGCAGTTCTTC

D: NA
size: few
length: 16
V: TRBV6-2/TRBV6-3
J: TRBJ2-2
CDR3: CASSPLGGANTGELFF
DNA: TGTGCCAGCAGCCCCCTAGGGGGGGCCAACACCGGGGAGCTGTTTTTT

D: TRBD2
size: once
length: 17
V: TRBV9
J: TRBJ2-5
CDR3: CASSVGNSGMYQETQYF
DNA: TGTGCCAGCAGCGTAGGAAATAGCGGGATGTACCAAGAGACCCAGTACTTC